Described below is a single TCR beta chain sequence and its context. Which antigen it targets is not known. No base quality information exists; no much larger clone differs at one position. V loses 4 bases of germline sequence and J loses 4 bases, and the interval between the two ends is 23 bases. Looking up the germline V gene yields CDR1 SGHDN and CDR2 FVKESK. There are 17 amino acids in the CDR3, from cysteine to phenylalanine inclusive. Left in the record is the CDR3 DNA by itself, 51 bases read in frame from the first base. The sample belongs to a study of PD-1 blockade in classical Hodgkin lymphoma (dated by TCRdb to the early 2020s). As for the study more broadly: To define a peripheral blood immune signature of response to PD-1 blockade in classical Hodgkin lymphoma, the study combined TCR beta sequencing with CyTOF.

Read against the paper, the sample's time point label means: newly diagnosed, previously untreated cHL patient sample. To serve as a comparison group for the relapsed/refractory trial patients, PBMCs were sequenced from patients with newly diagnosed, previously untreated classical Hodgkin lymphoma. Peripheral blood was collected in 8 mL Vacutainer Cell Preparation Tubes, from which PBMCs were isolated by centrifugation and then cryopreserved. The Qiagen DNeasy kit was used to extract genomic DNA from unsorted PBMCs and from the negatively selected CD4+ and CD8+ fractions. TCR beta CDR3 regions were amplified by immunoSEQ multiplex PCR using primers annealing to V and J segments. A synthetic immune receptor repertoire was used to minimize amplification bias, and any remaining bias was removed computationally after sequencing. Per the source publication's procedure: Repertoire diversity was quantified as the Shannon entropy index using custom Python scripts. Unsorted, CD4+ and CD8+ repertoires were analyzed separately, except in combined analyses where CD4+ and CD8+ sequences were merged in silico. Sourced from immuneACCESS, this table was stored by TCRdb with only in-frame sequences that have V and J called. A share of the clones is absent; for the studies checked, an unresolved V gene accounts for under half, and the remainder has no known explanation. V, J and clone size are those of that table, while D and trimming were read from the DNA. The sample has around 26,000 clones on record, nearly 95% of them singletons. The ten largest clones represent 3.5% to 5% of the sample.

Points the paper makes about the study in general: Baseline TCR diversity was reported as lower in newly diagnosed patients than in healthy donors, and lower still in relapsed/refractory patients. The study was restricted to a single clinical trial cohort, and the causes of repertoire differences, possibly disease activity or prior therapy, were left undefined.

The sample comprised peripheral blood mononuclear cells (PBMCs). The receptor chain draws on TRBV14 and TRBJ2-7; a tentative D match to TRBD2 spans 6 bases. The sequence came from a human donor with classical Hodgkin lymphoma. CDR3 region: CASSRRGMLALEYEQYF. The DNA sequence is given as TGTGCCAGCAGCCGGCGGGGTATGCTAGCCCTCGAATACGAGCAGTACTTC.